This T cell receptor beta chain was documented in a study of blood T cell repertoires in COVID-19. Study background: Italy, Spain and the United States were the sources of the convalescent and acute COVID-19 samples. PBMCs, B-cell-depleted T cells, or T cells were the source of the cDNA or gDNA that made up the material.

Between the trimmed V and J ends, which lost 4 bases and 2 bases, there was a span of 12 bases. Germline lookup yields CDR1 SGHNT and CDR2 YYREEE (reference sequence). The CDR3 is made up of 14 amino acids. Some clones are missing from TCRdb's copy, which holds only in-frame ones; the method was immunoSEQ multiplex PCR. The table lists some 17,000 clones, roughly 89% of them singletons. The sequenced sample was peripheral blood. The source of this sequence is a man in his 60s with active COVID-19. The chain uses TRBV5-4 and TRBJ1-2; TRBD1 might be the D (5 bases). DNA of the CDR3: TGTGCCAGCAGCCGCCGCGACAGCAACTATGGCTACACCTTC. Its translation: CASSRRDSNYGYTF.